This entry concerns a single TCR beta chain. This clonotype was counted between two and nine times. This clone's antigen is unknown. No base quality information exists; no much larger clone differs at one position. TCR cDNA was made using 5'RACE template switching, a step that added a universal primer site and unique molecular identifiers. Priming for cDNA synthesis came from both the TCR alpha and TCR beta constant segments. Libraries were amplified in two PCR steps, with sample barcodes and sequencing adapters added in the second step. Libraries were sequenced on Illumina HiSeq 2500 (2x100 bp) or NovaSeq (2x150 bp). Concerning the study's data processing: MIGEC handled demultiplexing of reads and collapsing into UMI consensus sequences, while MiXCR performed V(D)J alignment. Using edgeR on replicate PBMC samples, clonotypes were called vaccine-responding if FDR was below 0.01 and the log2 fold change was above 5 up to day 15. CD4 or CD8 identity was assigned to each bulk clonotype according to whether the clonotype was present at higher abundance in the sequenced CD4 repertoire or the sequenced CD8 repertoire. TCRdb applied fastp at Q25 and MiXCR to the public reads, then kept only in-frame beta chains. CDR3 protein sequences are deduplicated, and each keeps its most common genes and DNA. TCRdb's processing, not the authors' own work, is the source of the V and J calls. This sample is represented by about 330,000 distinct CDR3 sequences; approximately 8% of them were singletons. The top ten constitute 15% to 20% of the sample.

Reading the label with the study, this specimen's treatment or condition is: live attenuated yellow fever vaccine strain. At each blood-draw timepoint, two biological replicates of bulk PBMCs were obtained. PBMCs were isolated from peripheral blood using a standard Ficoll-Paque protocol. TriZol was used to extract RNA from bulk PBMCs, from CD4 and CD8 fractions, and from dextramer-positive and dextramer-negative fractions. The CDR3 contains 12 residues, cysteine and phenylalanine counted. The CDR3 DNA has 36 bases and is translated from base 1. According to the germline V gene, CDR1 reads LGHNT and CDR2 reads FRNRAP. The V and J ends are trimmed by 5 bases and 9 bases, leaving 11 bases between them. This specimen belongs to a study of T cells after yellow fever vaccination (dated 2019 in TCRdb). Looking at the study overall: The SMART-Seq v4 Ultra Low Input RNA kit was used to prepare libraries from fractions with low cell numbers. To track T-cell clones before and after primary and booster YFV17D yellow fever vaccination, bulk TCR alpha and beta repertoires were sequenced longitudinally. Two healthy male donors made up the cohort, one aged 18 to 30 years and the other aged 30 to 40 years. Bulk PBMC replicates and cell subsets were isolated from blood drawn at multiple timepoints before and after both primary and secondary immunization. Study-wide findings and limitations: Compared with the primary T-cell response, the secondary T-cell response was weaker but faster, peaking on day 5 rather than day 15. Most clones expanded after primary vaccination were re-detected after the booster (96% of CD4 and about 88% of CD8), suggesting broad memory maintenance. Only a couple of donors were included in the study, so the extent to which the findings can be generalized is limited. Computational filtering was needed because FACS-sorted repertoires could contain abundant contaminating clonotypes from the bulk population. A small fraction of clonotypes showed up in both the CD4 and CD8 compartments, probably as a result of convergent recombination.

The specimen comprised PBMCs, sampled about 49 days after the first yellow fever vaccination. This sequence was found in a man between 18 and 29 years old who received the YFV17D yellow fever vaccine. The chain is made from TRBV12-5 and TRBJ1-5; TRBD1 is a weak D gene call, 6 bases matching. CDR3 region: CASGARGLPQHF. The nucleotides are TGTGCTAGTGGTGCGCGGGGGCTGCCCCAGCATTTT. The CDR3 plus the reference TRBV12-5 and TRBJ1-5 genes for the other parts give the full variable domain: DARVTQTPRHKVTEMGQEVTMRCQPILGHNTVFWYRQTMMQGLELLAYFRNRAPLDDSGMPKDRFSAEMPDATLATLKIQPSEPRDSAVYFCASGARGLPQHFGDGTRLSIL.